This T cell receptor (beta chain) originates from a study of T cells in Graves' hyperthyroidism and ophthalmopathy. Whole-study context: Sampling of peripheral blood happened at initial diagnosis, prior to any treatment. Findings and caveats of the study: The model anticipated ophthalmopathy a median approximately 6.6 months pre-onset.

Trimming took 2 bases from V and 1 from J; bases not matched to a gene: 12. This CDR3 has 18 residues. Germline CDR1 SGHTA, CDR2 FQGNSA. For this clonotype: The target antigen is unknown.

Researchers took RNA transcripts and amplified the TCR beta CDR3 regions from them. RT-PCR in the first round (using the HTBI primer set) targeted the TCR CDR3. Each CDR3 protein is one row after TCRdb ran MiXCR on the multiplex PCR reads. The sample carries some 510,000 distinct CDR3 sequences, roughly 20% recorded once. Sequencing used blood. The chain couples TRBV7-2 to TRBJ2-7; 9 bases line up with TRBD2. This sequence was found in a man in his late teens or twenties with Graves' hyperthyroidism. In DNA form, the CDR3 reads TGTGCCAGCAGCTTATCGGTAAAGCGGGGGGCTCTGTCCTACGAGCAGTACTTC. Its protein product is CASSLSVKRGALSYEQYF.